These 9 T cell receptor beta chains originate from one sample sequenced in a study of vaccination and CD4 T cells after COVID-19. Treatment noted: roughly 10-day PBMC culture with coronavirus spike peptide pools or control peptides (ViraFEST assay). No cognate antigen is known for these TCRs. Cultured CD4+ T cell DNA underwent sequencing with the Oncomine TCR Beta short-read assay. TCRdb re-analysed the PCR reads in MiXCR, keeping a single row per CDR3 protein. Here the sample spans more than 9,000 distinct CDR3 sequences, 30% being singletons. The material sequenced was cultured CD4+ T cells from blood. The receptor set was obtained from a human donor with COVID-19.

The chain combines TRBV28 with TRBJ1-2; D unresolved. Trimming stripped 8 bases from V and 4 bases from J, with 14 bases between. The CDR3 contains 13 residues. CDR1 is MDHEN and CDR2 is SYDVKM in the germline V gene. CDR3: CASCGPSVYGYTF. CDR3 bases: TGTGCCAGCTGCGGGCCTTCGGTCTATGGCTACACCTTC.

This clonotype was seen more than once but under ten times. The chain employs TRBV25-1 and TRBJ2-5, with no clear D. CDR1 and CDR2 (germline): MGHDK, SYGVNS. CDR3 length equals 12 residues. In DNA form, the CDR3 reads TGTGCGACCAATTGGGAAGGGGAGACCCAGTACTTC. Residues: CATNWEGETQYF.

V gene TRBV19 combines with J gene TRBJ1-2; the D gene is possibly TRBD1 (6 bases). The CDR3 is 11 residues long. The germline V and J ends were trimmed by 8 bases and 5 bases, with 9 bases remaining between them. The germline CDR1 and CDR2 sequences are LNHDA and SQIVND (reference sequence). The CDR3 region has the DNA TGTGCCAGTTCCCAGGGGTATGGCTACACCTTC. Its translation is CASSQGYGYTF.

This clonotype was picked up a small number of times. V usage is TRBV7-9 and J usage is TRBJ1-3; D ambiguous. V lost 5 bases and J lost 4, with 12 bases in between. The CDR3 is 14 amino acids. Germline CDR1 SEHNR, CDR2 FQNEAQ (reference sequence). CDR3 sequence (DNA): TGTGCCAGCAGCCAGCCCACCCTGGGAAACACCATATATTTT. The encoded protein is CASSQPTLGNTIYF.

To note about this clonotype: A read error may account for a junction end that differs from germline. V usage is TRBV7-7 and J usage is TRBJ2-7; D unresolved. The germline V gene has CDR1 SSHAT and CDR2 FNYEAQ (reference sequence). CDR3 length: 13 residues. The CDR3, as DNA: TGTGCTAGCAGCACACATCCTGGCTACGAGCAGTACTTC. Residues: CASSTHPGYEQYF.

CDR3 bases: TGTGCCAGCAGAGCCCGGGACCTCCCCTTTTGGTACTTC. Its protein product is CASRARDLPFWYF. The chain recombines TRBV6-1 with TRBJ2-4; D is possibly TRBD1 or TRBD2 (5 bases each). V shed 6 bases and J shed 15 bases, with 21 bases lying between them. Germline CDR1 MNHNS, CDR2 SASEGT. CDR3 length equals 13 residues.

This clonotype was found a few times. The gene calls are TRBV2 and TRBJ1-1, with 9 bases matching TRBD1. Trimming cost V 6 bases and J 5 bases; bases outside gene matches: 7. The germline V gene encodes CDR1 SNHLY and CDR2 FYNNEI. This CDR3 region has 14 residues. The CDR3 nucleotides are TGTGCCAGCAGGGGACAGGGAGGTTGGACTGAAGCTTTCTTT. Translated, it gives CASRGQGGWTEAFF. The full variable domain, in which reference TRBV2 and TRBJ1-1 provide the parts outside the CDR3, is EPEVTQTPSHQVTQMGQEVILRCVPISNHLYFYWYRQILGQKVEFLVSFYNNEISEKSEIFDDQFSVERPDGSNFTLKIRSTKLEDSAMYFCASRGQGGWTEAFFGQGTRLTVV.

The chain's CDR3 is CSASSSGGSDTQYF. In nucleotides, the CDR3 is TGCAGTGCTAGTTCGAGCGGGGGGTCAGATACGCAGTATTTT. The rearrangement links TRBV20-1 to TRBJ2-3, with 9 bases fitting TRBD2. CDR3 length: 14 residues. The germline V gene encodes CDR1 DFQATT and CDR2 SNEGSKA (reference sequence). The junction had 5 bases not matched to a gene; V was cut back by 3 bases and J by 4 bases.

The chain is built from TRBV25-1 and TRBJ1-2; D is perhaps TRBD1 (5 bases). This CDR3 is 15 amino acids long. The germline CDR1 and CDR2 sequences are MGHDK and SYGVNS. V dropped 5 bases and J dropped 7 bases, with 20 bases sitting between them. CDR3 sequence: CASSIPGTPVGGYTF. For the CDR3, the DNA is TGTGCCAGCAGTATCCCCGGGACCCCTGTGGGTGGCTACACCTTC.